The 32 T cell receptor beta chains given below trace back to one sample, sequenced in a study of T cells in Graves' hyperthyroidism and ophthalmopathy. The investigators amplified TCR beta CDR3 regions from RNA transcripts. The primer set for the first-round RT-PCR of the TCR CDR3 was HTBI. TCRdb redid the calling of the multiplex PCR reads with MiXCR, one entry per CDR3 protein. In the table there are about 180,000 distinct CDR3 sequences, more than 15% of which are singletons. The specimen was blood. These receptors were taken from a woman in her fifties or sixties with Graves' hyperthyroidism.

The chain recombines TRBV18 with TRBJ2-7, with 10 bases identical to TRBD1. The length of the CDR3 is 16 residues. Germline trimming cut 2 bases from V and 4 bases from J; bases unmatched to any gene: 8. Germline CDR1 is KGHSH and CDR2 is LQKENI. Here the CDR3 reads CASSPVLVGQGYEQYF. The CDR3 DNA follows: TGTGCCAGCTCACCAGTATTAGTGGGACAGGGGTACGAGCAGTACTTC.

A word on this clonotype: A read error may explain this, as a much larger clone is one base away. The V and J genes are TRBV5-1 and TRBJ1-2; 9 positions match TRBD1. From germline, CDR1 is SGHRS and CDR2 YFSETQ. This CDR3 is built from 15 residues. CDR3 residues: CASSLEQGAIYDYTF. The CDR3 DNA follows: TGCGCCAGCAGCTTGGAACAGGGGGCGATCTATGACTACACCTTC.

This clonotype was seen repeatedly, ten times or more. The CDR3 DNA reads as TGTGCCAGCAGCACGGGACAGAATGGCTACACCTTC. It specifies CASSTGQNGYTF. The V gene is TRBV7-9, the J gene TRBJ1-2; TRBD1 aligns across 7 bases. CDR1 and CDR2 (germline): SEHNR, FQNEAQ (reference sequence). J lost 6 bases, V lost 5 bases, and 3 bases had no gene match. CDR3 length: 12 amino acids. The whole variable domain, filled in from reference TRBV7-9 and TRBJ1-2, reads DTGVSQNPRHKITKRGQNVTFRCDPISEHNRLYWYRQTLGQGPEFLTYFQNEAQLEKSRLLSDRFSAERPKGSFSTLEIQRTEQGDSAMYLCASSTGQNGYTFGSGTRLTVV.

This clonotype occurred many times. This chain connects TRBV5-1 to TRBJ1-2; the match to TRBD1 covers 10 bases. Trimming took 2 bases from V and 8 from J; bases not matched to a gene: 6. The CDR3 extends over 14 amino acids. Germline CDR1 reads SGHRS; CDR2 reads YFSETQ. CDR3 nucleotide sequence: TGCGCCAGCAGCTTACCGGGACAGGGGACGGGCTACACCTTC. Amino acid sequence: CASSLPGQGTGYTF.

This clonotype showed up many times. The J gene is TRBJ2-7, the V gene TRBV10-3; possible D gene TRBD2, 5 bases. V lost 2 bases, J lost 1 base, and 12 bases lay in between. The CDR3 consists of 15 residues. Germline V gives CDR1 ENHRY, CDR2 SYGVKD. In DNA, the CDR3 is TGTGCCATCAGTGAGACACAACCGGGGTCCTACGAGCAGTACTTC. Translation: CAISETQPGSYEQYF.

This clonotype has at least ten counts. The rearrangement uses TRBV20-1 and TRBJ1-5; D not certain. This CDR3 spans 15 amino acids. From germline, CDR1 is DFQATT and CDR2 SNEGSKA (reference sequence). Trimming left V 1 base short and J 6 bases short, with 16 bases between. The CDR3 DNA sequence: TGCAGTGCTAGAGCGAGACTGCGGTTCGGTCAGCCCCAGCATTTT. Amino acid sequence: CSARARLRFGQPQHF.

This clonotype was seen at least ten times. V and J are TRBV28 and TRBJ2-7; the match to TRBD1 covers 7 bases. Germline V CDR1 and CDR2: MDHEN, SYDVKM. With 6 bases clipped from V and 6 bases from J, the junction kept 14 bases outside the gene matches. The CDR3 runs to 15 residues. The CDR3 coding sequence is TGTGCCAGCAGCTACAGGGGTTTTCTTTCTGGCGAGCAGTACTTC. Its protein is CASSYRGFLSGEQYF. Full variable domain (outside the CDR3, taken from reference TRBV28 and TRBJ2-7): DVKVTQSSRYLVKRTGEKVFLECVQDMDHENMFWYRQDPGLGLRLIYFSYDVKMKEKGDIPEGYSVSREKKERFSLILESASTNQTSMYLCASSYRGFLSGEQYFGPGTRLTVT.

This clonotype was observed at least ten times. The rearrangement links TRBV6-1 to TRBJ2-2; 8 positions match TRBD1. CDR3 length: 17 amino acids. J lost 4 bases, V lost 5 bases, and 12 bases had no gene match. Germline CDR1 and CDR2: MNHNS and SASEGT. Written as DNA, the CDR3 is TGTGCCAGCAGTTCCACCAGGACAGGGTCCTCCACCGGGGAGCTGTTTTTT. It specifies CASSSTRTGSSTGELFF.

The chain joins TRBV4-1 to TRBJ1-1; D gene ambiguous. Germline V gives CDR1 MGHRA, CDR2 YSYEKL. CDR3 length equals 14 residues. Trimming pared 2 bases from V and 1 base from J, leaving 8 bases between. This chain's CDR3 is CASSQFVRNTEAFF. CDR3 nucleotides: TGCGCCAGCAGCCAATTCGTCAGGAACACTGAAGCTTTCTTT.

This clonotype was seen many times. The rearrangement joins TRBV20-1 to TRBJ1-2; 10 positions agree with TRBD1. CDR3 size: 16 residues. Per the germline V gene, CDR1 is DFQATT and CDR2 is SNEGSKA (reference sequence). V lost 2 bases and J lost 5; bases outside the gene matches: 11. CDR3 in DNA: TGCAGTGCTAGAAATTTGGGGGACAGGGGTAATTATGGCTACACCTTC. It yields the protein CSARNLGDRGNYGYTF.

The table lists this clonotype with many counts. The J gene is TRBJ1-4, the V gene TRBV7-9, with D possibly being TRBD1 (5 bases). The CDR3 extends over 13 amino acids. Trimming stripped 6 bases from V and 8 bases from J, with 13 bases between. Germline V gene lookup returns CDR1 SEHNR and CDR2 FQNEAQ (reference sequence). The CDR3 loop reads CASRPGHAEKLFF. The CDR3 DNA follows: TGTGCCAGCAGACCCGGACACGCAGAAAAACTGTTTTTT.

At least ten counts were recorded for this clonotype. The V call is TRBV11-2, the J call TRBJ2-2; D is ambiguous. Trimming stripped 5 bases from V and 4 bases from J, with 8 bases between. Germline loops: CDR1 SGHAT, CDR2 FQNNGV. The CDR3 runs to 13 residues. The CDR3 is CASSQVITGELFF. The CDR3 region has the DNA TGTGCCAGCAGCCAGGTCATCACCGGGGAGCTGTTTTTT.

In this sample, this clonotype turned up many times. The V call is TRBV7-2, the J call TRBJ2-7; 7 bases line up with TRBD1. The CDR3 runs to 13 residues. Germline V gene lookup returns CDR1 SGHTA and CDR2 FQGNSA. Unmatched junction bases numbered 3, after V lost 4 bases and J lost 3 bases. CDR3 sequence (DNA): TGTGCCAGCAGCTGGAGACAGGGCTACGAGCAGTACTTC. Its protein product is CASSWRQGYEQYF.

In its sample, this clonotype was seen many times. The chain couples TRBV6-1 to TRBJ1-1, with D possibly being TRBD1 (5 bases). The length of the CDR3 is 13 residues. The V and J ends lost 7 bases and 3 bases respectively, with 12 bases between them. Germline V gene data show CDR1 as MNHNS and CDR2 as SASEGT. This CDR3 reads CASKKDIYTEAFF. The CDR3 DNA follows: TGTGCCAGCAAGAAGGACATTTACACTGAAGCTTTCTTT.

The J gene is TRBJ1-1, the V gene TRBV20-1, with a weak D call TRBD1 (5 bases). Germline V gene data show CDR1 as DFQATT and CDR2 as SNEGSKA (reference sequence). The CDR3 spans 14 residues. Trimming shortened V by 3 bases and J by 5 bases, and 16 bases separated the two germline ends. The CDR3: CSARGDSMGTEAFF. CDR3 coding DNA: TGCAGTGCTAGGGGGGATAGTATGGGGACTGAAGCTTTCTTT.

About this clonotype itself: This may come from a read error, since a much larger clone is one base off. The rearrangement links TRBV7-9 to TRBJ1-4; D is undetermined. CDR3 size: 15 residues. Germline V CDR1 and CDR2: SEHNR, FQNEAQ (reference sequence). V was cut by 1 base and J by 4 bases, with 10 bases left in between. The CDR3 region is CASSLGGSCNEKLFF. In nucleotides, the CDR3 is TGTGCCAGCAGCTTAGGTGGCAGCTGTAATGAAAAACTGTTTTTT.

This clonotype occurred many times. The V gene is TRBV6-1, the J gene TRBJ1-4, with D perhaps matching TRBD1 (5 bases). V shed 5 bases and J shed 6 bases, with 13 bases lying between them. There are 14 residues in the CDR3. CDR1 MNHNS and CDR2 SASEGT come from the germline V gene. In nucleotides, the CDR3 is TGTGCCAGCAGTTATGGGGCAGTAGATGAAAAACTGTTTTTT. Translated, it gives CASSYGAVDEKLFF.

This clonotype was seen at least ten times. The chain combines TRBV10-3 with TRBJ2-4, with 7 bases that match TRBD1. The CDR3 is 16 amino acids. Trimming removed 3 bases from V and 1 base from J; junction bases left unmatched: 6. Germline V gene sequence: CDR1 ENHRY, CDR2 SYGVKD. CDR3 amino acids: CAISDTTGLAKNIQYF. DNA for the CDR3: TGTGCCATCAGTGACACGACAGGGCTGGCCAAAAACATTCAGTACTTC.

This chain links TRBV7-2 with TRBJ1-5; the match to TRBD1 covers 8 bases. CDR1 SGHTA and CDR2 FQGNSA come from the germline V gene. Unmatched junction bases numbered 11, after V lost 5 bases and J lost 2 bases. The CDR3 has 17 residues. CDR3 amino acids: CASSRTGSPFGNQPQHF. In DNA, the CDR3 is TGTGCCAGCAGCCGGACAGGGAGTCCCTTTGGCAATCAGCCCCAGCATTTT. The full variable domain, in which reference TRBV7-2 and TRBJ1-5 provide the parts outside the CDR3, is GAGVSQSPSNKVTEKGKDVELRCDPISGHTALYWYRQSLGQGLEFLIYFQGNSAPDKSGLPSDRFSAERTGGSVSTLTIQRTQQEDSAVYLCASSRTGSPFGNQPQHFGDGTRLSIL.

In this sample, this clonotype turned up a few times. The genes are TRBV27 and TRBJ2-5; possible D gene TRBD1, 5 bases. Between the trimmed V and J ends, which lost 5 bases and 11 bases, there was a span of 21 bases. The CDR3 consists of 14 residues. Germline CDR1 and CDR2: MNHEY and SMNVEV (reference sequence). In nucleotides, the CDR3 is TGTGCCAGCAGTCTAGACTCCCGCACCACAGGACAGTACTTC. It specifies CASSLDSRTTGQYF.

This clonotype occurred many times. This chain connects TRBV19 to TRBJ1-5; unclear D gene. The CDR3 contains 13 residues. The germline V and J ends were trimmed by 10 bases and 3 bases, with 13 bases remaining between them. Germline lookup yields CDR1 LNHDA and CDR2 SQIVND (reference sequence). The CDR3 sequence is CATQGGFNQPQHF. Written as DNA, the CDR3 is TGTGCCACCCAAGGCGGCTTCAATCAGCCCCAGCATTTT. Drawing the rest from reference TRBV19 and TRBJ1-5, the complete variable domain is DGGITQSPKYLFRKEGQNVTLSCEQNLNHDAMYWYRQDPGQGLRLIYYSQIVNDFQKGDIAEGYSVSREKKESFPLTVTSAQKNPTAFYLCATQGGFNQPQHFGDGTRLSIL.

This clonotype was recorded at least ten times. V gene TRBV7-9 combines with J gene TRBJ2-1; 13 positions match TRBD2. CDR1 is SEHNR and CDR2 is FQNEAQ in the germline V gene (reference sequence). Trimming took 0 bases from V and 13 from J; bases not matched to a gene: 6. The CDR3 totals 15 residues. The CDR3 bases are TGTGCCAGCAGCTTAGCTACAAGACTAGCGGGGGGTCAGTTCTTC. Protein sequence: CASSLATRLAGGQFF.

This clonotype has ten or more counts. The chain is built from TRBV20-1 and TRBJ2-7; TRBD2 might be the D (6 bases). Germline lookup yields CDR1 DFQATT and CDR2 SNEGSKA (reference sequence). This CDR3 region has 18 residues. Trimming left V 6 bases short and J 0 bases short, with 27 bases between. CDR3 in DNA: TGCAGTGCCTTGGGACTGAGTGGTGGTGAGCGGTTCTCCTACGAGCAGTACTTC. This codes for CSALGLSGGERFSYEQYF.

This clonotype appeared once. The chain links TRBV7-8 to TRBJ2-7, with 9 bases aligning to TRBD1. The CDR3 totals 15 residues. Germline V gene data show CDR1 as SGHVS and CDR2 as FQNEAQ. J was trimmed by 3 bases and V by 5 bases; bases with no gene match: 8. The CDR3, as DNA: TGTGCCAGCAGCGATCCGGGACAGGGCTACTACGAGCAGTACTTC. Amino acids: CASSDPGQGYYEQYF. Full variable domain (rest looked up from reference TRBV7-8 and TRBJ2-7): GAGVSQSPRYKVAKRGQDVALRCDPISGHVSLFWYQQALGQGPEFLTYFQNEAQLDKSGLPSDRFFAERPEGSVSTLKIQRTQQEDSAVYLCASSDPGQGYYEQYFGPGTRLTVT.

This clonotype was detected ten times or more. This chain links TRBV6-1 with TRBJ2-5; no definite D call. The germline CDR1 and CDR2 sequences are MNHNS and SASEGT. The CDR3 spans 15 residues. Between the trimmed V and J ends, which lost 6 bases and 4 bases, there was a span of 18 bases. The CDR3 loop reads CASRSDILRRETQYF. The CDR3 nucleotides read TGTGCCAGCAGATCAGACATCCTGCGGCGAGAGACCCAGTACTTC.

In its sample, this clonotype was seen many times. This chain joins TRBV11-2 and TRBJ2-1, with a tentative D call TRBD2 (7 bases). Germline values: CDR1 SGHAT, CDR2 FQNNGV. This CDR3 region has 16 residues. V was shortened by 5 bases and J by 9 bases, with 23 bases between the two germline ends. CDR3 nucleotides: TGTGCCAGCAGCCCGTTGTCGGGGGGCGTGGAGAGTGAGCAGTTCTTC. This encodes CASSPLSGGVESEQFF.

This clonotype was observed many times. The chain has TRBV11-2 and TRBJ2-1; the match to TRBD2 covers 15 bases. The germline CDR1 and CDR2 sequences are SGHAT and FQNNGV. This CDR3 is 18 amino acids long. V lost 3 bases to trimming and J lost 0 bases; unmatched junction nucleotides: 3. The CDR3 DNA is TGTGCCAGCAGCTTGGGACTAGCGGGGGGCGGCTCCTACAATGAGCAGTTCTTC. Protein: CASSLGLAGGGSYNEQFF.

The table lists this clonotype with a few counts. The CDR3, as DNA: TGTGCCAGCAGTCCCCTTCAGGGAGATGGCACTGAAGCTTTCTTT. Translation gives CASSPLQGDGTEAFF. This sequence joins TRBV11-1 and TRBJ1-1, with TRBD1 as a possible D gene (5 bases). CDR3 size: 15 residues. CDR1 is SGHAT, CDR2 FQDESV, per germline (reference sequence). V lost 6 bases and J 4 bases, leaving 18 bases between the germline ends. Looking up the rest from reference TRBV11-1 and TRBJ1-1 gives the full variable domain: EAEVAQSPRYKITEKSQAVAFWCDPISGHATLYWYRQILGQGPELLVQFQDESVVDDSQLPKDRFSAERLKGVDSTLKIQPAELGDSAMYLCASSPLQGDGTEAFFGQGTRLTVV.

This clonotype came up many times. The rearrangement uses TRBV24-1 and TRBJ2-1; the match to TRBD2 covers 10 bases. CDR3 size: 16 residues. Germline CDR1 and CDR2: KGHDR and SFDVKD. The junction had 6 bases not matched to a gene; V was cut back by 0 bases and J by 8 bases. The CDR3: CATSDLQAGGLDEQFF. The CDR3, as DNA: TGTGCCACCAGTGATTTGCAAGCGGGGGGGCTTGATGAGCAGTTCTTC.

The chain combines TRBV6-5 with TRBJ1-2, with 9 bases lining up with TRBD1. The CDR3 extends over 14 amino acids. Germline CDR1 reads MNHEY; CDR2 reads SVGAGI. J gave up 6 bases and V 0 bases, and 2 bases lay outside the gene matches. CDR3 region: CASSYSWTGDGYTF. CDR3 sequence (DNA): TGTGCCAGCAGTTACTCCTGGACAGGGGATGGCTACACCTTC.

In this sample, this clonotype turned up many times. In nucleotides, the CDR3 is TGTGCCAGCAGTTCCTCGATCTCCTACGAGCAGTACTTC. As protein: CASSSSISYEQYF. The chain is built from TRBV12-3 or TRBV12-4 and TRBJ2-7; D remains ambiguous. With 4 bases removed from V and 0 bases from J, the gap between germline ends came to 7 bases. The CDR3 spans 13 residues.

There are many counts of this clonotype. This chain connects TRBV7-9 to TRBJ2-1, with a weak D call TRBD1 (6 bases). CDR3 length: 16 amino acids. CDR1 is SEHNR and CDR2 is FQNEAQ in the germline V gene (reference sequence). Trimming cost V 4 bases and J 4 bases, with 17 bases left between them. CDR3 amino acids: CASSSRQGLRYNEQFF. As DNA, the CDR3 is TGTGCCAGCAGCTCTAGGCAGGGGCTGCGATACAATGAGCAGTTCTTC.